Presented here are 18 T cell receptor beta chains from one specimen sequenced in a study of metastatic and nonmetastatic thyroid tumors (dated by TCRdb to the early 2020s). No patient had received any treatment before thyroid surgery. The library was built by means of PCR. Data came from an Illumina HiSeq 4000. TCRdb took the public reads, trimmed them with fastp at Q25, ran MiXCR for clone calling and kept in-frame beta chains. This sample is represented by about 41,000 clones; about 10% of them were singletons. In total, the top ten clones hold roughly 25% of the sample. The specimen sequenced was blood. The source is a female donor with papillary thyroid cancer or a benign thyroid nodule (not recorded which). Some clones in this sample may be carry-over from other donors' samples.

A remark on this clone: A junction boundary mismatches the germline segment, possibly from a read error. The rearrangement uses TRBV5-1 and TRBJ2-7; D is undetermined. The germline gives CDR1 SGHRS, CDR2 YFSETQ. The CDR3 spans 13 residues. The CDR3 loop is CASSLGASYGQYF. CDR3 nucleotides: TGCGCCAGCAGCTTGGGAGCGTCCTACGGGCAGTACTTC.

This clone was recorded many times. For the CDR3, the DNA is TGTGCCAGCAGTACAGATACGCAGTATTTT. Translated, it gives CASSTDTQYF. V is TRBV5-8 and J is TRBJ2-3, with D unclear. The CDR3 has 10 residues. V was cut by 5 bases and J by 3 bases, with 1 base left in between. From germline, CDR1 is SGHTS and CDR2 YDEGEE.

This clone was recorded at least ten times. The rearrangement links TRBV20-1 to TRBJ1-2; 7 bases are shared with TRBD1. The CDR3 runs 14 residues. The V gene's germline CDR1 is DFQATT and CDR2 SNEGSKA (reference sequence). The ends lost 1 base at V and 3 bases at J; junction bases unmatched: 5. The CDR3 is CSARVQGEYYGYTF. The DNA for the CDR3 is TGCAGTGCTAGAGTTCAGGGGGAGTACTATGGCTACACCTTC.

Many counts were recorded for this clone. The CDR3 spells CASRGDLYEQYF. The CDR3 bases are TGTGCCAGCAGGGGGGACTTATACGAGCAGTACTTC. This rearrangement joins TRBV7-9 to TRBJ2-7, with D tentatively TRBD2 (6 bases). The germline V gene has CDR1 SEHNR and CDR2 FQNEAQ (reference sequence). Trimming took 6 bases from V and 4 from J, leaving 10 bases between them. The CDR3 is 12 amino acids.

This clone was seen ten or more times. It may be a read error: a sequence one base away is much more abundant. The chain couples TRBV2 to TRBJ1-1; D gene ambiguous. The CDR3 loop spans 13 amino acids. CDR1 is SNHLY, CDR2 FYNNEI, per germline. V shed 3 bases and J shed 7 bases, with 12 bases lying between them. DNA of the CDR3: TGTGCCAGCAGTGACGCGCGGGTGGGTGAAGCTTTCTTT. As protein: CASSDARVGEAFF.

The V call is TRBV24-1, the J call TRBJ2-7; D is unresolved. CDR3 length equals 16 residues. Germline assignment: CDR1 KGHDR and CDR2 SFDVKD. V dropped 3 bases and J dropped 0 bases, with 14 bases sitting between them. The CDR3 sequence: CATSDATRSSSYEQYF. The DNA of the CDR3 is TGTGCCACCAGTGATGCGACAAGGTCCAGCTCCTACGAGCAGTACTTC.

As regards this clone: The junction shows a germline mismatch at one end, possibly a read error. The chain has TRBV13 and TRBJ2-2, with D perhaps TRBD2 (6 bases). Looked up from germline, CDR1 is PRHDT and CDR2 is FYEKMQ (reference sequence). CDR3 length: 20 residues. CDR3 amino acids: CASSLRLVGALSKHTGELLF. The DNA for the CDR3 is TGTGCCAGCAGCCTGAGACTAGTGGGAGCCCTCTCGAAGCATACCGGGGAGCTGCTTTTT.

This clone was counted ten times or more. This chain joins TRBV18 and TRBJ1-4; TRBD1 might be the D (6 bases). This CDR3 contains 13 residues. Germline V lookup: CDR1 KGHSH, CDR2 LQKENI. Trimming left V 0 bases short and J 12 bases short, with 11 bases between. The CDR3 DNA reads TGTGCCAGCTCACCACCGACAGGCGGGGAACTGTTTTTT. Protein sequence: CASSPPTGGELFF.

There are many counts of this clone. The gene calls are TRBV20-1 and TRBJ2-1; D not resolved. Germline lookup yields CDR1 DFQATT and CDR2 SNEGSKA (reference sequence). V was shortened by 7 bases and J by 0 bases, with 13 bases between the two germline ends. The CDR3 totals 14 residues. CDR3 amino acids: CSVLSSSSYNEQFF. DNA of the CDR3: TGCAGTGTCCTATCTTCTAGCTCCTACAATGAGCAGTTCTTC.

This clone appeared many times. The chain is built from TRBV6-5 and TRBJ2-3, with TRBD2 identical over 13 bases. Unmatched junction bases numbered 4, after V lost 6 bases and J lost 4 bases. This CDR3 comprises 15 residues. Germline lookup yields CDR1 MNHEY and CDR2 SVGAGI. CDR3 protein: CASSSGLAGSDTQYF. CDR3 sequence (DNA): TGTGCCAGCAGCTCGGGACTAGCGGGATCAGATACGCAGTATTTT.

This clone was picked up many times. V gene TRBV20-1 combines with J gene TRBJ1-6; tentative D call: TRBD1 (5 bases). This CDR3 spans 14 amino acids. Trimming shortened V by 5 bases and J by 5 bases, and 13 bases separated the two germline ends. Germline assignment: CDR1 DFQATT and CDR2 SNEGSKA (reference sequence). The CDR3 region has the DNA TGCAGTGCTTACCCACTGGGGCATAATTCACCCCTCCACTTT. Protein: CSAYPLGHNSPLHF.

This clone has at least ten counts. This CDR3 reads CASSPGGGRETQYF. The CDR3 DNA reads TGTGCCAGCAGCCCAGGGGGCGGGCGAGAGACCCAGTACTTC. The rearrangement joins TRBV7-3 to TRBJ2-5, with TRBD1 matching over 8 bases. From germline, CDR1 is SGHTA and CDR2 FQGTGA. Trimming cost V 5 bases and J 4 bases; bases outside gene matches: 6. The CDR3 totals 14 residues.

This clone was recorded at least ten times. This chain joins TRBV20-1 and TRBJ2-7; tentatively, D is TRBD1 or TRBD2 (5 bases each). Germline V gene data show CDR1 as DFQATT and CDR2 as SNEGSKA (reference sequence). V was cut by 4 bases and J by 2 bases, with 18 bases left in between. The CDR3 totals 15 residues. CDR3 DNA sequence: TGCAGTGCTACCCCGTCCCGGGACCGGACCTACGAGCAGTACTTC. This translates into CSATPSRDRTYEQYF.

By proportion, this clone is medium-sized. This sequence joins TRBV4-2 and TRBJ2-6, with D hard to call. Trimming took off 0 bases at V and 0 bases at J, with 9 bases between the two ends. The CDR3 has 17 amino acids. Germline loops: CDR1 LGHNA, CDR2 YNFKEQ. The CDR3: CASSQEIGYSGANVLTF. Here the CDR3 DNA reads TGTGCCAGCAGCCAAGAAATTGGTTACTCTGGGGCCAACGTCCTGACTTTC.

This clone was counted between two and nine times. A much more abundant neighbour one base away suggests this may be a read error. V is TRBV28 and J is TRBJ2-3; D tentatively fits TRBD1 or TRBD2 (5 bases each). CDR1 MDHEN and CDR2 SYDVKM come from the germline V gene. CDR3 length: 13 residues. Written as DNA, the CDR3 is TGTGCCATCAGTTCTTCCCCCGGGACCAGATCGTATTTT. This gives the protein CAISSSPGTRSYF.

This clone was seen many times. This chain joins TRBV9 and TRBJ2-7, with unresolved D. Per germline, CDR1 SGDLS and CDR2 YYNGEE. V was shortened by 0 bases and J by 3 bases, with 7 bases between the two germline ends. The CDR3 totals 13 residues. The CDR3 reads CASSVGWSYEQYF. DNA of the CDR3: TGTGCCAGCAGCGTAGGGTGGAGCTACGAGCAGTACTTC.

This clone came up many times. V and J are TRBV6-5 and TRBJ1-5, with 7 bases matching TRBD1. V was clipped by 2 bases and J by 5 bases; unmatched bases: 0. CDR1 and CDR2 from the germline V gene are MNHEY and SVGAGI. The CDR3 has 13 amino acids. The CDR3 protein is CASSYGQDQPQHF. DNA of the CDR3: TGTGCCAGCAGTTACGGACAGGATCAGCCCCAGCATTTT.

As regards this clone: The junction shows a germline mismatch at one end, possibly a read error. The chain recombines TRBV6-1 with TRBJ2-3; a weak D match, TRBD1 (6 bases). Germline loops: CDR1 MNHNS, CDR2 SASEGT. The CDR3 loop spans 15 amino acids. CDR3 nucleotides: TGTGCCAGCAGTAAGGGACATGGGTGGGAAGATACTCAGTATTTT. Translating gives CASSKGHGWEDTQYF.